This TCR beta chain was captured by sequencing in a study of blood T cell repertoires in COVID-19. Study context: PBMCs, B-cell-depleted T cells, or T cells were the source of the cDNA or gDNA that made up the material.

Germline CDR1 reads MNHEY; CDR2 reads SVGEGT. The germline V and J ends were trimmed by 2 bases and 6 bases, with 10 bases remaining between them. The CDR3 has 13 residues. Assay used: immunoSEQ multiplex PCR; TCRdb lists only in-frame clones, some missing. The data show roughly 250,000 clones, 81% seen once. This clone was counted a single time. The clonotype originates from a woman aged 55-69 years with active or convalescent COVID-19. V and J are TRBV6-2 or TRBV6-3 and TRBJ1-2, with D perhaps matching TRBD1 (5 bases). Sequencing was performed on peripheral blood. CDR3 bases: TGTGCCAGCAGTTACGCACAGGACCATGGCTACACCTTC. Translated, it gives CASSYAQDHGYTF.